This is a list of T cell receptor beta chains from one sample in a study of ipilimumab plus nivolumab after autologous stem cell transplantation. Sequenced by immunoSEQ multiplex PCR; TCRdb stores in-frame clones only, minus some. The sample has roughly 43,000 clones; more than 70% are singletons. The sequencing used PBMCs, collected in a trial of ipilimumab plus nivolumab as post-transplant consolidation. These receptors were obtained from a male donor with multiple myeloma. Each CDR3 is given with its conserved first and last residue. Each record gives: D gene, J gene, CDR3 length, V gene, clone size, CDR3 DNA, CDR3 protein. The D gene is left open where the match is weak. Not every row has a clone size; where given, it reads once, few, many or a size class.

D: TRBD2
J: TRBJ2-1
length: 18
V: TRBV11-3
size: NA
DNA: TGTGCCAGCAGCTTTGGCGGCGTCTGGGGACTAGCGAGGAATGAGCAGTTCTTC
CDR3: CASSFGGVWGLARNEQFF

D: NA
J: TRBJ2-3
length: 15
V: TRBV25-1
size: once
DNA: TGTGCCAGCAGTGAATGGACAGCTGGAACAGATACGCAGTATTTT
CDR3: CASSEWTAGTDTQYF

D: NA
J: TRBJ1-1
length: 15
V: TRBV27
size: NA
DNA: TGTGCCAGCAGTACTCCCGGAGGCTTGAACACTGAAGCTTTCTTT
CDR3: CASSTPGGLNTEAFF

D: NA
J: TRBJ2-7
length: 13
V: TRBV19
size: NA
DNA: TGTGCCAGTAGTCCACGGGGCCCCTACGAGCAGTACTTC
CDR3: CASSPRGPYEQYF

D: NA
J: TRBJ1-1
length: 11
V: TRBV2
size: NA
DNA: TGTGCCAGCACCGAGAACACTGAAGCTTTCTTT
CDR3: CASTENTEAFF

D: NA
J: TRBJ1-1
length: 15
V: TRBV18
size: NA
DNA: TGTGCCAGCTCACCAGGGGTAGGTCGGGACACTGAAGCTTTCTTT
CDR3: CASSPGVGRDTEAFF

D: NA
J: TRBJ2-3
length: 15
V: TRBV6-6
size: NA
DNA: TGTGCCAGCAGTTACCCGGGAGAGATCACAGATACGCAGTATTTT
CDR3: CASSYPGEITDTQYF

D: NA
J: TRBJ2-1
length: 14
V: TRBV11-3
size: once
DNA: TGTGCCAGCAGCTCCGGCCTAGATTACAATGAGCAGTTCTTC
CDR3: CASSSGLDYNEQFF

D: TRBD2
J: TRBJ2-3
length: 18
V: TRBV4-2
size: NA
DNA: TGTGCCAGCAGCCAACCTCAGGTACCTAGCGGGAGCGGGGATACGCAGTATTTT
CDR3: CASSQPQVPSGSGDTQYF

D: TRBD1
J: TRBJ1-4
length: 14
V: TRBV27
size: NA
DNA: TGTGCCAGCAGGCGGACAGGGATGGGCGAAAAACTGTTTTTT
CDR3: CASRRTGMGEKLFF

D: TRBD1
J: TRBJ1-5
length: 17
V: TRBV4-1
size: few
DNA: TGCGCCAGCAGCCAAGTTAAGGGACAGGGGATCAATCAGCCCCAGCATTTT
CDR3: CASSQVKGQGINQPQHF

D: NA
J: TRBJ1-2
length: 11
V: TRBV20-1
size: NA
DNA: TGCAGTGCCCCCAGAGGGTATGGCTACACCTTC
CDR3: CSAPRGYGYTF

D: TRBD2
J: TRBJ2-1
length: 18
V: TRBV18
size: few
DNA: TGTGCCAGCTCACCGACTATAGGGACTAGCGGTGTCCACAATGAGCAGTTCTTC
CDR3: CASSPTIGTSGVHNEQFF

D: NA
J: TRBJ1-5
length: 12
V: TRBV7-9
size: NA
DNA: TGTGCCAGCAGCCGGGGGGAACAGCCCCAGCATTTT
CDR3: CASSRGEQPQHF

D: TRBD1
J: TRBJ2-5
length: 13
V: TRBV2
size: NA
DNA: TGTGCCAGCAGTGGGACAGGGAGTGAGACCCAGTACTTC
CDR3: CASSGTGSETQYF

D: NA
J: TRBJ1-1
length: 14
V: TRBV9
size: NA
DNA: TGTGCCAGCAGCGTCGACGCGACGGACCGTGAAGCTTTCTTT
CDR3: CASSVDATDREAFF

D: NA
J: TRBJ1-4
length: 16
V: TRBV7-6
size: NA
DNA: TGTGCCAGCAGCCTTACGGCGGGAGAGAAGGATGAAAAACTGTTTTTT
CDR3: CASSLTAGEKDEKLFF

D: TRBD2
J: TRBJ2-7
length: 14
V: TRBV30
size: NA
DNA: TGTGCCTGGAGTGGGGGGGGTAGCTCCTACGAGCAGTACTTC
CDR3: CAWSGGGSSYEQYF

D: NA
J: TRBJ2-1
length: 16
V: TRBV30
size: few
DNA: TGTGCCTGGACCATTAAGAGGGCGACTACCTACAATGAGCAGTTCTTC
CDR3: CAWTIKRATTYNEQFF

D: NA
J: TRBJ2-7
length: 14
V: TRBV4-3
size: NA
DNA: TGCGCCAGCAGCCAAGATTGGAGCACCTACGAGCAGTACTTC
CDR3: CASSQDWSTYEQYF

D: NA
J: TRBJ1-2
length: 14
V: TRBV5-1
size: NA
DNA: TGCGCCAGCAGCTTGGCCCGGACGGTCTATGGCTACACCTTC
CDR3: CASSLARTVYGYTF

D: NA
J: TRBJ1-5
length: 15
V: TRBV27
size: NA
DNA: TGTGCCAGCGCGCCGATACAGGGTAGCAATCAGCCCCAGCATTTT
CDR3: CASAPIQGSNQPQHF

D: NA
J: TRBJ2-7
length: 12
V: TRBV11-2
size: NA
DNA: TGTGCCAGCAGCTTAGGGCACCACGAGCAGTACTTC
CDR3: CASSLGHHEQYF

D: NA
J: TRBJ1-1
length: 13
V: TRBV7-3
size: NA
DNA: TGTGCCAGCAGCCCCAAGGGGAACACTGAAGCTTTCTTT
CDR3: CASSPKGNTEAFF

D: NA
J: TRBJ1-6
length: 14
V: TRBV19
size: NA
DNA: TGTGCCAGCAGCGGAGTGGGTTATAATTCACCCCTCCACTTT
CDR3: CASSGVGYNSPLHF

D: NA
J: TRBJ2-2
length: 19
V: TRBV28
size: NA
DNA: TGTGCCAGCAGTCCACCGGTCAGCTCACATCCCCAGGACACCGGGGAGCTGTTTTTT
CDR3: CASSPPVSSHPQDTGELFF

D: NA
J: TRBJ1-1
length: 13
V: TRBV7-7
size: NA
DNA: TGTGCTAGCAGCTTAAACAGGGACGATGAAGCTTTCTTT
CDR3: CASSLNRDDEAFF

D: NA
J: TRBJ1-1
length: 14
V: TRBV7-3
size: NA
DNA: TGTGCCAGCAGCCCAAAAGGGCTGAACACTGAAGCTTTCTTT
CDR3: CASSPKGLNTEAFF

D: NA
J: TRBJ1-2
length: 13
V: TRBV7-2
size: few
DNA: TGTGCCAGCAGCTTATGGCAGGGGAAGGTCTACACCTTC
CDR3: CASSLWQGKVYTF

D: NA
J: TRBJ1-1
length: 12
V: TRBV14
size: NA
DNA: TGTGCCAGCAGCCAACTCGGGACATCAGCTTTCTTT
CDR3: CASSQLGTSAFF

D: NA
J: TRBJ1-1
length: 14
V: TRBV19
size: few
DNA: TGTGCCAGTAGTTCCCAGGGAATCCTCACTGAAGCTTTCTTT
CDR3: CASSSQGILTEAFF

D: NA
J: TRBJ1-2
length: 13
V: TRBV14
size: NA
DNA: TGTGCCAGCAGCGGGGCGAACGTTTATGGCTACACCTTC
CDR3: CASSGANVYGYTF